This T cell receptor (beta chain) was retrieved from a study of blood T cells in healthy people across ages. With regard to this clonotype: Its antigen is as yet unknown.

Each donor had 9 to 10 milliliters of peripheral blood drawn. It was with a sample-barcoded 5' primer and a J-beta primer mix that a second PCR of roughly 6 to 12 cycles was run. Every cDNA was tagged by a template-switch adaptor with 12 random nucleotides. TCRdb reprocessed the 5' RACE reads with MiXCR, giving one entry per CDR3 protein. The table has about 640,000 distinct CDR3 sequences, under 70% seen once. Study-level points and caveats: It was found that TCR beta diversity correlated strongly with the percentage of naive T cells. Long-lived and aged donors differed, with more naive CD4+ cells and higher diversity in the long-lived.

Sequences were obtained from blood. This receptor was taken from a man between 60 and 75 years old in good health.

The CDR3 region is CSARGTSGSNTGELFF. CDR3 coding DNA: TGCAGTGCTAGAGGGACTAGCGGATCGAACACCGGGGAGCTGTTTTTT. The rearrangement joins TRBV20-1 to TRBJ2-2; TRBD2 aligns across 10 bases. Germline trimming cut 1 base from V and 0 bases from J; bases unmatched to any gene: 2. CDR3 length equals 16 residues. The germline CDR1 and CDR2 sequences are DFQATT and SNEGSKA (reference sequence).